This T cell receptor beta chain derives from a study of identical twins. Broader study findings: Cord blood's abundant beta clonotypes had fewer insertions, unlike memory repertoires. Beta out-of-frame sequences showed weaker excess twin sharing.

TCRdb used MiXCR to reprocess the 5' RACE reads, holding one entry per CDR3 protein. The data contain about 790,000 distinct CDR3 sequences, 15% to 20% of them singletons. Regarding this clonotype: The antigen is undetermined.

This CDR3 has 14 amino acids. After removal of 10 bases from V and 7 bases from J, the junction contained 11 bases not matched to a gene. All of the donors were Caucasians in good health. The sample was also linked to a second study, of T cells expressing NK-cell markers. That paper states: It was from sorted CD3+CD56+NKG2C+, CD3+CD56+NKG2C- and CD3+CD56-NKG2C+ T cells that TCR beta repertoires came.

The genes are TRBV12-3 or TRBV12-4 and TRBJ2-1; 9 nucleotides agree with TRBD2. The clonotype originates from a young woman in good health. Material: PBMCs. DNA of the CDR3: TGTGCCATCTCTTTAGCGGGAGTAGGTAATGAGCAGTTCTTC. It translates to CAISLAGVGNEQFF.